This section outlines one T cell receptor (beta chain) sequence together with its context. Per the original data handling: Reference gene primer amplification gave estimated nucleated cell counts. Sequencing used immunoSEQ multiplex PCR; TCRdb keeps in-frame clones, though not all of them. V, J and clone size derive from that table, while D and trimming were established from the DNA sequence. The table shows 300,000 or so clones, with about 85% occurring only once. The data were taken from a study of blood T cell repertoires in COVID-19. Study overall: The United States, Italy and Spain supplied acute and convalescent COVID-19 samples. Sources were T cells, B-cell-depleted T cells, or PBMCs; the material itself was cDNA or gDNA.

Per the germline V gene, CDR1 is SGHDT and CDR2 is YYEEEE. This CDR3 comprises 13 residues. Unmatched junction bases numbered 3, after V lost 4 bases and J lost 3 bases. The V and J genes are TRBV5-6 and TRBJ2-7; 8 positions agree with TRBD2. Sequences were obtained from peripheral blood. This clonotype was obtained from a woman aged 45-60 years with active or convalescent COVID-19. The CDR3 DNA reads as TGTGCCAGCAGCGGTGGGACTAGCTACGAGCAGTACTTC. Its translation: CASSGGTSYEQYF.